These T cell receptor beta chains were read from a single sample in a study of T-cell memory formation after mild COVID-19. TCRdb independently ran MiXCR on the 5' RACE reads; one entry per CDR3 protein. This sample has about 500,000 distinct CDR3 sequences, with 20% found just once. The sequenced sample was PBMCs or a T cell subset sorted from them (not recorded which). Receptor source: an adult woman who had mild COVID-19 (a few samples of this study predate the infection). Cell type and time point are not known. Both conserved end residues are part of each CDR3. The D gene is left open where the match is weak. For some rows the clone size is stated as once, few or many, or as a class when expanded; others skip it.

D: TRBD2; J: TRBJ2-7; V: TRBV4-3; size: .; DNA: TGCGCCAGCAGCCAAGAGAGGGGAGGGAGGTCCTACGAGCAGTACTTC; CDR3: CASSQERGGRSYEQYF
D: .; J: TRBJ1-2; V: TRBV5-1; size: few; DNA: TGCGCCAGCAGCCCCGCGGGCGTGTCGGGCTACACCTTC; CDR3: CASSPAGVSGYTF
D: TRBD1; J: TRBJ2-7; V: TRBV5-1; size: .; DNA: TGCGCCAGCAGCATGGGACAGGGGAGTCGCTACGAGCAGTACTTC; CDR3: CASSMGQGSRYEQYF
D: .; J: TRBJ1-1; V: TRBV12-3/TRBV12-4; size: .; DNA: TGTGCCAGCAATAGGGGGGGCACTGAAGCTTTCTTT; CDR3: CASNRGGTEAFF
D: TRBD2; J: TRBJ2-2; V: TRBV15; size: many; DNA: TGTGCCACCAGCAGTGGGGGACTAGATGCCACCGGGGAGCTGTTTTTT; CDR3: CATSSGGLDATGELFF
D: .; J: TRBJ1-1; V: TRBV18; size: .; DNA: TGTGCCAGCTCACCACAGGGGATAGAAGCTTTCTTT; CDR3: CASSPQGIEAFF
D: .; J: TRBJ1-1; V: TRBV6-1; size: .; DNA: TGTGCCACAACCTGGGGACATAACACTGAAGCTTTCTTT; CDR3: CATTWGHNTEAFF
D: .; J: TRBJ2-7; V: TRBV4-2; size: .; DNA: TGTGCCAGCAGCCAAGAGGTAGGGGGGGGGGCCCCCTACGAGCAGTACTTC; CDR3: CASSQEVGGGAPYEQYF
D: .; J: TRBJ2-7; V: TRBV7-9; size: .; DNA: TGTGCCAGCAGCTTAAGCTCACAAAGCGAGCAGTACTTC; CDR3: CASSLSSQSEQYF
D: .; J: TRBJ1-5; V: TRBV6-5; size: few; DNA: TGTGCCAGCAGCCGTAGAGGTGACAATCAGCCCCAGCATTTT; CDR3: CASSRRGDNQPQHF
D: .; J: TRBJ1-3; V: TRBV7-2; size: few; DNA: TGTGCCAGCAGCTTTATCCATCGAGGAGGTGGAAACACCATATATTTT; CDR3: CASSFIHRGGGNTIYF
D: .; J: TRBJ2-7; V: TRBV5-5; size: .; DNA: TGTGCCAGCAGCTTGGAGCGGAAAACCTACGAGCAGTACTTC; CDR3: CASSLERKTYEQYF
D: TRBD2; J: TRBJ2-1; V: TRBV7-3; size: .; DNA: TGTGCCAGCAGCTTAGGACTAGCGGGAGCCACTCCCTACAATGAGCAGTTCTTC; CDR3: CASSLGLAGATPYNEQFF
D: .; J: TRBJ2-3; V: TRBV7-3; size: few; DNA: TGTGCCAGCAGACCCCGGTTCGATTCTAGCACAGATACGCAGTATTTT; CDR3: CASRPRFDSSTDTQYF
D: TRBD1; J: TRBJ1-4; V: TRBV7-9; size: .; DNA: TGTGCCAGCAGCGCATGGGGACAGGCTAATGAAAAACTGTTTTTT; CDR3: CASSAWGQANEKLFF
D: .; J: TRBJ2-7; V: TRBV27; size: many; DNA: TGTGCCAGCAGTTTAAAGGGGGCCTACGAGCAGTACTTC; CDR3: CASSLKGAYEQYF
D: TRBD1; J: TRBJ2-5; V: TRBV5-4; size: many; DNA: TGTGCCAGCAGCTTACCCAGCAGGGGGCCCCAAGAGACCCAGTACTTC; CDR3: CASSLPSRGPQETQYF
D: .; J: TRBJ1-3; V: TRBV24-1; size: .; DNA: TGTGCCACCAGTGGTCCAGGGAAGGGTGGAAACACCATATATTTT; CDR3: CATSGPGKGGNTIYF
D: TRBD2; J: TRBJ2-3; V: TRBV3-1; size: .; DNA: TGTGCCAGCAGCCCCTACCGGACTAGCGGGGGGGCTTTAGGCACAGATACGCAGTATTTT; CDR3: CASSPYRTSGGALGTDTQYF
D: .; J: TRBJ2-1; V: TRBV6-6; size: few; DNA: TGTGCCAGCAGTTACGCAACCGGGGGAGGTGAGCAGTTCTTC; CDR3: CASSYATGGGEQFF
D: TRBD2; J: TRBJ2-7; V: TRBV5-1; size: few; DNA: TGCGCCAGCAGCGCTAAGGCATTAGCGGGATCCGCCCAGCCCTACGAGCAGTACTTC; CDR3: CASSAKALAGSAQPYEQYF
D: .; J: TRBJ2-7; V: TRBV12-5; size: .; DNA: TGTGCTAGTGGTTTGTCATACGACAGCCTGTCGTACTTC; CDR3: CASGLSYDSLSYF
D: TRBD2; J: TRBJ2-3; V: TRBV7-3; size: few; DNA: TGTGCCAGCAGCTTAAAAGGGACTAGCTTGACTCGGGAGACAGATACGCAGTATTTT; CDR3: CASSLKGTSLTRETDTQYF
D: .; J: TRBJ1-6; V: TRBV7-2; size: .; DNA: TGTGCCAGCAATCGCAGGGGTTTAAGTTCACCCCTCCACTTT; CDR3: CASNRRGLSSPLHF
D: .; J: TRBJ2-7; V: TRBV20-1; size: .; DNA: TGCAGTGCTAGAGATCGGCCTGGGTACCCCTACGAGCAGTACTTC; CDR3: CSARDRPGYPYEQYF
D: TRBD1; J: TRBJ1-2; V: TRBV6-5; size: .; DNA: TGTGCCAGCAGACGGACAGGGCCCGGGAACTATGGCTACACCTTC; CDR3: CASRRTGPGNYGYTF
D: TRBD2; J: TRBJ2-7; V: TRBV20-1; size: few; DNA: TGCAGTGCTACTAGCGGGGGGGCTGACGAGCAGTACTTC; CDR3: CSATSGGADEQYF
D: TRBD1; J: TRBJ2-6; V: TRBV6-5; size: few; DNA: TGTGCCAGCAGTCCCAACCTGGACAGGGGAAGCTTC; CDR3: CASSPNLDRGSF
D: .; J: TRBJ2-3; V: TRBV15; size: .; DNA: TGTGCCACCAGCAGAGTACCCAGCACAGATACGCAGTATTTT; CDR3: CATSRVPSTDTQYF
D: TRBD2; J: TRBJ2-7; V: TRBV9; size: few; DNA: TGTGCCAGCAGCGTAGAACCAGCGGGGGGGCCGGGGGAGCAGTACTTC; CDR3: CASSVEPAGGPGEQYF
D: TRBD1; J: TRBJ1-1; V: TRBV29-1; size: .; DNA: TGCAGCGTTGAACAAGGGGGCGGCTCTCTGGACACTGAAGCTTTCTTT; CDR3: CSVEQGGGSLDTEAFF
D: .; J: TRBJ2-1; V: TRBV20-1; size: many; DNA: TGCAGTGCTCGGAGGAGGGACAATGAGCAGTTCTTC; CDR3: CSARRRDNEQFF